This T cell receptor (beta chain) derives from a study of T cell responses to AZD1222 COVID-19 vaccine. Study-wide results and caveats: Repertoires were collected only later (after the peak T cell response had occurred). Spike-specific TCR breadth and depth grew following two AZD1222 doses.

Sequencing was performed with immunoSEQ multiplex PCR; in TCRdb, only in-frame clones are kept and a portion is missing. The repertoire holds 130,000 or so clones, with about 82% as singletons. As for this clone: Antigen unknown.

The CDR3 sequence is 12 residues long. CDR1 and CDR2 from the germline V gene are SGHAT and FQNNGV. V dropped 4 bases and J dropped 4 bases, with 5 bases sitting between them. This receptor was taken from an adult in good health. Sequenced here: peripheral blood, sampled on day 0 of AZD1222 vaccination. The gene calls are TRBV11-2 and TRBJ1-3; D remains unclear. The chain's CDR3 is CASSSAGNTIYF. In nucleotides, the CDR3 is TGTGCCAGCAGCTCCGCAGGAAACACCATATATTTT.